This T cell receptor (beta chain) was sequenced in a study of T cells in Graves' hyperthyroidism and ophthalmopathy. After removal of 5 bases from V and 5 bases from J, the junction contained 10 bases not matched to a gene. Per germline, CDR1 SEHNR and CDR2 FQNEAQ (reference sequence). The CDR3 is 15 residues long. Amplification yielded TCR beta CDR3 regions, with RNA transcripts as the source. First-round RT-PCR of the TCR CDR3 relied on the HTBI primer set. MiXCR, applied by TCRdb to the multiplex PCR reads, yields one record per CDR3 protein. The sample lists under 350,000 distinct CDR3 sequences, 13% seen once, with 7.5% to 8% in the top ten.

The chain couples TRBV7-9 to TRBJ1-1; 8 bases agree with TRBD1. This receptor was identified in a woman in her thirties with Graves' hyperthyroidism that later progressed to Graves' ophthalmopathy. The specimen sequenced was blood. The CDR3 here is CASSTVTGEGTEAFF. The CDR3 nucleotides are TGTGCCAGCAGCACCGTGACAGGGGAGGGAACTGAAGCTTTCTTT. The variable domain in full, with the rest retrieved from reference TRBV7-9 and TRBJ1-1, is DTGVSQNPRHKITKRGQNVTFRCDPISEHNRLYWYRQTLGQGPEFLTYFQNEAQLEKSRLLSDRFSAERPKGSFSTLEIQRTEQGDSAMYLCASSTVTGEGTEAFFGQGTRLTVV.